The 22 T cell receptor beta chains below were found in one sample sequenced in a study of CD8+ T cells in alopecia areata. Once RNA had been extracted, it was reverse transcribed into cDNA to act as the sequencing template. Sequencing was performed with immunoSEQ multiplex PCR; in TCRdb, only in-frame clones are kept and a portion is missing. The sample holds approximately 6,900 clones, roughly 75% seen once. As to treatment: oral pan-JAK inhibitor, 5-10 mg twice daily. Patients with alopecia areata provided lesional scalp punch biopsies as well as peripheral blood. The sequences come from skin, collected at week 4, from a patient treated with tofacitinib. These receptors were obtained from a human donor with alopecia areata.

The chain employs TRBV25-1 and TRBJ1-4; D is possibly TRBD1 (5 bases). CDR1 MGHDK and CDR2 SYGVNS come from the germline V gene. The length of the CDR3 is 15 residues. V was trimmed by 4 bases and J by 2 bases, leaving 11 bases between them. DNA of the CDR3: TGTGCCAGCAGTGCTGGGGGGTCCACTAATGAAAAACTGTTTTTT. It encodes CASSAGGSTNEKLFF.

This clone qualifies as medium-sized (0.01 to 0.1%). The chain joins TRBV6-1 to TRBJ2-3; 7 nucleotides agree with TRBD2. The CDR3 extends over 17 amino acids. Trimming took 2 bases from V and 2 from J; bases not matched to a gene: 10. CDR1 is MNHNS, CDR2 SASEGT, per germline. The CDR3 here is CASSEWEGTRYTDTQYF. CDR3 sequence (DNA): TGTGCCAGCAGTGAATGGGAGGGGACTCGGTACACAGATACGCAGTATTTT.

The chain joins TRBV6-1 to TRBJ2-3; 11 positions agree with TRBD2. Germline V gene sequence: CDR1 MNHNS, CDR2 SASEGT. J lost 6 bases, V lost 2 bases, and 4 bases had no gene match. The CDR3 spans 15 residues. CDR3 nucleotides: TGTGCCAGCAGTGAAACTAGCGGGGGAGCGGATACGCAGTATTTT. It yields the protein CASSETSGGADTQYF.

The J gene is TRBJ2-2, the V gene TRBV10-1; a weak D match, TRBD1 (5 bases). V was shortened by 6 bases and J by 1 base, with 9 bases between the two germline ends. The CDR3 loop spans 14 amino acids. In germline, CDR1 is WNHNN, CDR2 SYGVQD (reference sequence). The CDR3 spells CASRVGQNTGELFF. CDR3 nucleotide sequence: TGCGCCAGCAGAGTCGGACAGAACACCGGGGAGCTGTTTTTT.

This clone is labeled large. V and J are TRBV14 and TRBJ1-2; D not resolved. The ends were cut back, 4 bases at V and 8 bases at J, with 14 bases in the middle. The germline gives CDR1 SGHDN, CDR2 FVKESK. The CDR3 spans 13 residues. CDR3 DNA: TGTGCCAGCAGCCGCAATGGAGTCTACGGCTACACCTTC. Residues: CASSRNGVYGYTF.

CDR3 nucleotides: TGCAGCGTTGAGTCTCCGGGACAGGGGTACGAGCAGTACTTC. It is translated as CSVESPGQGYEQYF. This chain links TRBV29-1 with TRBJ2-7; 10 bases are shared with TRBD1. CDR1 and CDR2 from the germline V gene are SQVTM and ANQGSEA. The trim removed 3 bases at V and 4 bases at J, leaving 6 bases unmatched. This CDR3 contains 14 residues.

V is TRBV7-2 and J is TRBJ2-7, with 12 bases fitting TRBD2. Per the germline V gene, CDR1 is SGHTA and CDR2 is FQGNSA. V dropped 0 bases and J dropped 0; count of bases not matched to a gene: 9. The CDR3 consists of 19 residues. The CDR3 DNA follows: TGTGCCAGCAGCTTAGCGCTAAGGACTAGCGGGGAGGTCTCCTACGAGCAGTACTTC. This encodes CASSLALRTSGEVSYEQYF.

This rearrangement joins TRBV2 to TRBJ2-1; D gene uncertain. The CDR3 is 14 amino acids. The V gene lost 3 bases and the J gene lost 0 bases, with 6 bases spanning the gap. The germline V gene has CDR1 SNHLY and CDR2 FYNNEI. As DNA, the CDR3 is TGTGCCAGCAGTGAGCTGAGCTCCTACAATGAGCAGTTCTTC. Translating gives CASSELSSYNEQFF.

This clone was seen a handful of times. The V call is TRBV5-1, the J call TRBJ2-3; weak D call: TRBD2 (6 bases). CDR1 and CDR2 from the germline V gene are SGHRS and YFSETQ. The CDR3 extends over 13 amino acids. The ends were cut back, 1 base at V and 4 bases at J, with 7 bases in the middle. The CDR3 nucleotides are TGCGCCAGCAGCTTGACGGGAGCAGATACGCAGTATTTT. Translation gives CASSLTGADTQYF.

The V call is TRBV6-6, the J call TRBJ1-6; 8 bases are a match to TRBD1. This CDR3 is built from 16 residues. Germline CDR1 and CDR2: MNHNY and SVGAGI (reference sequence). With V trimmed by 2 bases and J by 4 bases, 4 bases remained unmatched. In nucleotides, the CDR3 is TGTGCCAGCAGTTACCAAACAGGGGGGTATAATTCACCCCTCCACTTT. Amino acid sequence: CASSYQTGGYNSPLHF.

In its sample, this clone was seen once. The chain combines TRBV5-5 with TRBJ1-1; no clear D gene. The germline gives CDR1 SGHKS, CDR2 YYEKEE (reference sequence). The length of the CDR3 is 14 residues. V gave up 1 base and J gave up 6 bases, with 13 bases separating them. Written as DNA, the CDR3 is TGTGCCAGCAGCTTGATAGAGCACGCCGCTGAAGCTTTCTTT. Protein product: CASSLIEHAAEAFF.

V and J are TRBV10-3 and TRBJ2-3, with a weak D call TRBD1 (6 bases). V was pared by 6 bases and J by 2 bases, with 15 bases between. Per the germline V gene, CDR1 is ENHRY and CDR2 is SYGVKD. The CDR3 length is 15 residues. The CDR3 bases are TGTGCCATCAGCGTCGACAGGCACTCCACAGATACGCAGTATTTT. Translated, it gives CAISVDRHSTDTQYF.

This CDR3 reads CASSGVQSSYNEQFF. DNA for the CDR3: TGTGCCAGTAGCGGCGTGCAAAGCTCCTACAATGAGCAGTTCTTC. The chain carries TRBV19 and TRBJ2-1; no definite D call. V was trimmed by 6 bases and J by 0 bases, leaving 12 bases between them. This CDR3 contains 15 residues. Germline CDR1 reads LNHDA; CDR2 reads SQIVND (reference sequence). Filled out from reference TRBV19 and TRBJ2-1, the complete variable domain reads DGGITQSPKYLFRKEGQNVTLSCEQNLNHDAMYWYRQDPGQGLRLIYYSQIVNDFQKGDIAEGYSVSREKKESFPLTVTSAQKNPTAFYLCASSGVQSSYNEQFFGPGTRLTVL.

The gene calls are TRBV5-6 and TRBJ2-3; possibly TRBD1 for D (5 bases). With 2 bases removed from V and 3 bases from J, the gap between germline ends came to 10 bases. This CDR3 has 14 amino acids. The germline gives CDR1 SGHDT, CDR2 YYEEEE. In nucleotides, the CDR3 is TGTGCCAGCAGCTTTGGGGCGGCGACAGATACGCAGTATTTT. Protein product: CASSFGAATDTQYF.

The genes are TRBV7-2 and TRBJ1-5; 8 bases line up with TRBD1. The CDR3 loop spans 13 amino acids. The V and J ends lost 5 bases and 5 bases, in that order; junction bases with no gene match: 2. The V gene's germline CDR1 is SGHTA and CDR2 FQGNSA. The CDR3 sequence: CASSQQGDQPQHF. CDR3 in DNA: TGTGCCAGCAGCCAACAGGGGGATCAGCCCCAGCATTTT.

The J gene is TRBJ1-2, the V gene TRBV6-9; 8 bases are shared with TRBD1. With 6 bases clipped from V and 0 bases from J, the junction kept 9 bases outside the gene matches. Germline lookup yields CDR1 MNHGY and CDR2 SVAAGI. This CDR3 contains 16 residues. CDR3 amino acids: CASRVDRENANYGYTF. CDR3 nucleotides: TGTGCCAGCAGAGTGGACAGGGAAAATGCTAACTATGGCTACACCTTC.

The CDR3 region has the DNA TGTGCCAGCAACATAATACAGGGGTGGTCTTGGGACATTCAGTACTTC. Encoded protein: CASNIIQGWSWDIQYF. J is TRBJ2-4 and V is TRBV2; 7 nucleotides agree with TRBD1. After removal of 7 bases from V and 8 bases from J, the junction contained 17 bases not matched to a gene. The length of the CDR3 is 16 residues. CDR1 SNHLY and CDR2 FYNNEI come from the germline V gene. The variable domain in full, with the rest retrieved from reference TRBV2 and TRBJ2-4, is EPEVTQTPSHQVTQMGQEVILRCVPISNHLYFYWYRQILGQKVEFLVSFYNNEISEKSEIFDDQFSVERPDGSNFTLKIRSTKLEDSAMYFCASNIIQGWSWDIQYFGAGTRLSVL.

The chain links TRBV2 to TRBJ2-5; D call uncertain. The last part of the DNA fits TRBJ2-7 better; the J call may be wrong. Germline V lookup: CDR1 SNHLY, CDR2 FYNNEI. The CDR3 extends over 15 amino acids. CDR3 sequence: CASSPPGLQTYEQYF. For the CDR3, the DNA is TGTGCCAGCAGTCCACCGGGCCTCCAAACCTACGAGCAGTACTTC.

The rearrangement links TRBV2 to TRBJ2-7; possible D gene TRBD1, 6 bases. CDR3 length: 19 residues. The V end lost 6 bases, the J end lost 3 bases, and 30 bases lay between the germline ends. Per germline, CDR1 SNHLY and CDR2 FYNNEI. The CDR3 DNA reads TGTGCCAGCAGCGATACGACAGGCGGCCATCCACACTCCTTCTACGAGCAGTACTTC. Encoded protein: CASSDTTGGHPHSFYEQYF. The complete variable domain, with remaining parts taken from reference TRBV2 and TRBJ2-7, reads EPEVTQTPSHQVTQMGQEVILRCVPISNHLYFYWYRQILGQKVEFLVSFYNNEISEKSEIFDDQFSVERPDGSNFTLKIRSTKLEDSAMYFCASSDTTGGHPHSFYEQYFGPGTRLTVT.

The CDR3 region is CAIGTSGTDGELFF. The DNA of the CDR3 is TGCGCCATCGGGACTAGCGGGACCGATGGGGAGCTGTTTTTT. The chain uses TRBV10-2 and TRBJ2-2, with 13 positions matching TRBD2. Germline V gives CDR1 WSHSY, CDR2 SAAADI. V was pared by 10 bases and J by 8 bases, with 7 bases of the junction left unmatched. This CDR3 spans 14 amino acids.

This chain uses TRBV7-2 with TRBJ2-3; D unresolved. V was trimmed by 2 bases and J by 2 bases, leaving 8 bases between them. Germline CDR1 is SGHTA and CDR2 is FQGNSA. CDR3 length: 14 residues. DNA for the CDR3: TGTGCCAGCAGCTTACGAACCCCCACAGATACGCAGTATTTT. Amino acid sequence: CASSLRTPTDTQYF.

The CDR3 DNA sequence: TGTGCCAGCAGCTTAGGTTTGGACGAGCAGTACTTC. Translating it yields CASSLGLDEQYF. The V gene is TRBV7-9, the J gene TRBJ2-7; D is undetermined. Trimming shortened V by 1 base and J by 5 bases, and 6 bases separated the two germline ends. Per germline, CDR1 SEHNR and CDR2 FQNEAQ (reference sequence). This CDR3 comprises 12 residues. The full variable domain, with the rest looked up from reference TRBV7-9 and TRBJ2-7, is DTGVSQNPRHKITKRGQNVTFRCDPISEHNRLYWYRQTLGQGPEFLTYFQNEAQLEKSRLLSDRFSAERPKGSFSTLEIQRTEQGDSAMYLCASSLGLDEQYFGPGTRLTVT.